Shown below are 9 T cell receptor beta chains from a single sample sequenced in a study of CD8 T cells in Susac syndrome. cDNA came from around 0.54 to 1 ug RNA primed by random hexamers. Each CDR3 protein gets one entry after TCRdb re-called the immunoSEQ multiplex PCR reads with MiXCR. This table has about 150,000 distinct CDR3 sequences, more than 95% appearing once. Specimen: CD4+ T cells from PBMCs. These receptors came from a human donor with Susac syndrome.

This rearrangement joins TRBV5-1 to TRBJ2-4, with D tentatively TRBD1 (6 bases). Deletions cut 0 bases from V and 5 bases from J, with 12 bases between. Per germline, CDR1 SGHRS and CDR2 YFSETQ. The CDR3 runs to 15 residues. The CDR3 loop is CASSLGYRAENIQYF. The CDR3 region has the DNA TGCGCCAGCAGCTTGGGGTACAGGGCAGAAAACATTCAGTACTTC.

This chain connects TRBV15 to TRBJ2-2, with 7 bases fitting TRBD1. Germline CDR1 reads LNHNV; CDR2 reads YYDKDF (reference sequence). The V gene end was trimmed by 3 bases and the J gene end by 3 bases; junction bases not matched to a gene: 4. This CDR3 has 15 amino acids. CDR3 in amino acids: CATSSRGPDTGELFF. In DNA, the CDR3 is TGTGCCACCAGCAGTAGGGGGCCGGACACCGGGGAGCTGTTTTTT.

The rearrangement links TRBV20-1 to TRBJ2-5, with no clear D. From germline, CDR1 is DFQATT and CDR2 SNEGSKA (reference sequence). The CDR3 consists of 12 residues. V shed 2 bases and J shed 1 base, with 5 bases lying between them. The DNA for the CDR3 is TGCAGTGCTAGACTCGGCCAAGAGACCCAGTACTTC. Amino acid sequence: CSARLGQETQYF.

The chain recombines TRBV12-3 or TRBV12-4 with TRBJ2-3; possibly TRBD1 or TRBD2 for D (5 bases each). The CDR3 is made up of 14 amino acids. The germline V and J ends were trimmed by 6 bases and 6 bases, with 16 bases remaining between them. CDR3 loop: CASRYRDPRDTQYF. The CDR3 coding sequence is TGTGCCAGCAGGTACCGGGACCCGAGGGATACGCAGTATTTT.

This chain links TRBV4-3 with TRBJ2-1; 7 nucleotides line up with TRBD2. The junction had 5 bases not matched to a gene; V was cut back by 0 bases and J by 3 bases. The germline CDR1 and CDR2 sequences are LGHNA and YSLEER. This CDR3 contains 16 residues. As DNA, the CDR3 is TGCGCCAGCAGCCAAGATAGGGAGGGCCTCTACAATGAGCAGTTCTTC. Amino acids: CASSQDREGLYNEQFF.

V is TRBV7-9 and J is TRBJ2-1, with D unclear. Germline V gene sequence: CDR1 SEHNR, CDR2 FQNEAQ (reference sequence). Deletions cut 4 bases from V and 7 bases from J, with 8 bases between. CDR3 length equals 12 residues. The CDR3 DNA is TGTGCCAGCAGCTCCCGATATAATGAGCAGTTCTTC. As protein: CASSSRYNEQFF. Full variable domain (outside the CDR3, taken from reference TRBV7-9 and TRBJ2-1): DTGVSQNPRHKITKRGQNVTFRCDPISEHNRLYWYRQTLGQGPEFLTYFQNEAQLEKSRLLSDRFSAERPKGSFSTLEIQRTEQGDSAMYLCASSSRYNEQFFGPGTRLTVL.

V usage is TRBV29-1 and J usage is TRBJ1-2, with 7 bases that match TRBD1. Germline loops: CDR1 SQVTM, CDR2 ANQGSEA. V was pared by 2 bases and J by 8 bases, with 8 bases of the junction left unmatched. The CDR3 consists of 13 residues. CDR3 loop: CSVETTGDVGYTF. The CDR3 DNA sequence: TGCAGCGTTGAAACAACAGGGGATGTGGGCTACACCTTC. Drawing the rest from reference TRBV29-1 and TRBJ1-2, the complete variable domain is SAVISQKPSRDICQRGTSLTIQCQVDSQVTMMFWYRQQPGQSLTLIATANQGSEATYESGFVIDKFPISRPNLTFSTLTVSNMSPEDSSIYLCSVETTGDVGYTFGSGTRLTVV.

V and J are TRBV29-1 and TRBJ2-1; TRBD1 agrees at 9 bases. The CDR3 is 15 residues long. Germline V lookup: CDR1 SQVTM, CDR2 ANQGSEA. J lost 7 bases, V lost 7 bases, and 14 bases had no gene match. CDR3 region: CSAEKTGGRGNEQFF. CDR3 bases: TGCAGCGCGGAGAAGACAGGGGGGCGCGGGAATGAGCAGTTCTTC.

The J gene is TRBJ2-3, the V gene TRBV6-2 or TRBV6-3; D remains ambiguous. This CDR3 comprises 15 residues. Trimming took 7 bases from V and 7 from J, leaving 21 bases between them. Germline V lookup: CDR1 MNHEY, CDR2 SVGEGT. The CDR3 sequence is CASTLRGMGGNTQYF. Here the CDR3 DNA reads TGTGCCAGCACCCTTCGAGGCATGGGTGGAAATACGCAGTATTTT.